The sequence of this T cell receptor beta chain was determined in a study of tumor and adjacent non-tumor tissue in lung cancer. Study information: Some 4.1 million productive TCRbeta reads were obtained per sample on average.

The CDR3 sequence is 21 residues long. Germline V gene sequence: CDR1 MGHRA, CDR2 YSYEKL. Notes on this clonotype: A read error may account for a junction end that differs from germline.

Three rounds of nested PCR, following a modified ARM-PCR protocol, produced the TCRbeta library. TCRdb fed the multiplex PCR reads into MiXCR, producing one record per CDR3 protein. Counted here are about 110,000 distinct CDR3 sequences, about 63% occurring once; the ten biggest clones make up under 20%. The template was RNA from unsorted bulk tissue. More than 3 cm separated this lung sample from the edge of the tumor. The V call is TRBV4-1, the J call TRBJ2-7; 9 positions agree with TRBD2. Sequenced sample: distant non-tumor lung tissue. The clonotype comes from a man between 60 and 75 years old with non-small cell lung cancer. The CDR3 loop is CASSRDRRGTPGLAEIYEQHF. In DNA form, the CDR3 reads TGCGCCAGTAGCCGAGACAGAAGAGGCACACCGGGACTAGCAGAGATCTACGAGCAGCACTTC.